This TCR beta chain was recorded in a study of PD-1 blockade in classical Hodgkin lymphoma. The CDR3 contains 14 residues. With 3 bases clipped from V and 7 bases from J, the junction kept 6 bases outside the gene matches. CDR1 is SGDLS, CDR2 YYNGEE, per germline. Measured with immunoSEQ multiplex PCR; TCRdb has only the in-frame clones, and not every one. The data contain around 23,000 clones, approximately 85% of them seen just once; the ten biggest clones take up about an eighth. Time point: cycle 4 day 1 (C4D1), after more than five weeks of nivolumab. Every single patient, without exception, relapsed after autologous stem cell transplantation, and brentuximab vedotin exposure varied.

Source: peripheral blood mononuclear cells (PBMCs), taken before the fourth cycle of nivolumab. This clonotype originated in a human donor with classical Hodgkin lymphoma. The chain recombines TRBV9 with TRBJ1-4, with 7 nucleotides matching TRBD1. CDR3 region: CASSARGSLEKLFF. The DNA of the CDR3 is TGTGCCAGCAGCGCCAGGGGGTCCCTTGAAAAACTGTTTTTT.